The 28 T cell receptor beta chains listed next were all sequenced from one sample in a study of blood T cells in healthy people across ages. PCR was performed a second time for about 7 to 11 cycles using a sample-barcoded 5' primer and a J-beta primer mix. TCRdb analysed the 5' RACE reads with MiXCR anew, one entry per CDR3 protein. The top ten clones hold under 15% of a sample with about 900,000 distinct CDR3 sequences, around 46% of them seen once. The sample comprised blood. These receptors all stem from a man aged 30-40 years in good health.

This clonotype was detected a few times. CDR3 sequence reads: CASSFKDGSYEQYF. CDR3 sequence (DNA): TGTGCCAGCAGTTTTAAGGACGGTTCCTACGAGCAGTACTTC. V is TRBV12-3 or TRBV12-4 and J is TRBJ2-7, with D unclear. The ends were cut back, 3 bases at V and 1 base at J, with 10 bases in the middle. The length of the CDR3 is 14 residues.

Concerning this clonotype: This may arise from a read error, as a much more abundant clone is one base away. CDR3 residues: CASSRALGGGHTATQYF. CDR3 coding DNA: TGTGCCAGCAGCCGCGCCTTGGGCGGGGGGCACACAGCTACGCAGTATTTT. This chain uses TRBV4-2 with TRBJ2-3; TRBD2 aligns across 8 bases. The germline CDR1 and CDR2 sequences are LGHNA and YNFKEQ. The CDR3 runs 17 residues.

Many counts were recorded for this clonotype. The chain links TRBV5-1 to TRBJ2-7; 9 bases fit TRBD1. Trimming took 4 bases from V and 3 from J; bases not matched to a gene: 5. The CDR3 has 14 amino acids. Germline V gene data show CDR1 as SGHRS and CDR2 as YFSETQ. The CDR3 reads CASSTGQGGYEQYF. The CDR3 coding sequence is TGCGCCAGCAGCACGGGACAGGGTGGCTACGAGCAGTACTTC.

J is TRBJ1-2 and V is TRBV6-1; D is unclear. V was trimmed by 11 bases and J by 2 bases, leaving 24 bases between them. Germline CDR1 and CDR2: MNHNS and SASEGT. The CDR3 covers 16 residues. CDR3: CAASHGGGAPNYGYTF. CDR3 nucleotides: TGTGCCGCCAGCCACGGCGGCGGCGCCCCCAACTATGGCTACACCTTC.

In this sample, this clonotype turned up a few times. The V gene is TRBV30, the J gene TRBJ2-7; D could derive from TRBD1 or TRBD2 (5 bases each). V lost 1 base and J 1 base, leaving 17 bases between the germline ends. This CDR3 contains 16 residues. CDR1 and CDR2 from the germline V gene are GTSNPN and SVGIG (reference sequence). CDR3 sequence: CAWSAPGAGLSYEQYF. The CDR3 nucleotides read TGTGCCTGGAGTGCCCCCGGGGCAGGCCTATCCTACGAGCAGTACTTC.

Regarding this clonotype: Germline and junction disagree at one end, which may indicate a read error. The J gene is TRBJ2-1, the V gene TRBV4-3, with 7 bases lining up with TRBD1. Germline-derived CDR1 and CDR2 are LGHNA and YSLEER. The CDR3 is 15 amino acids. In DNA, the CDR3 is TGCGCCAGCAGCCAAGGACAGGGATCCTACGATGAGCAGTTCTTC. It codes for CASSQGQGSYDEQFF.

This chain's CDR3 is CASSVGSGTHNEQYF. The CDR3 DNA follows: TGTGCCAGCAGTGTAGGGTCAGGGACACACAATGAGCAGTACTTC. The V gene is TRBV2, the J gene TRBJ2-5; a possible D gene is TRBD1 (6 bases). The germline CDR1 and CDR2 sequences are SNHLY and FYNNEI. This CDR3 has 15 residues. V lost 4 bases and J 11 bases, leaving 23 bases between the germline ends.

The chain couples TRBV9 to TRBJ2-3; TRBD2 is a possible D gene (6 bases). CDR3 length equals 14 residues. Trimming removed 2 bases from V and 2 bases from J, with 9 bases in between. Germline CDR1 reads SGDLS; CDR2 reads YYNGEE. The CDR3 loop is CASSVGGVTDTQYF. In DNA form, the CDR3 reads TGTGCCAGCAGCGTGGGGGGTGTCACAGATACGCAGTATTTT.

The J gene is TRBJ2-7, the V gene TRBV6-5; D is undetermined. This CDR3 region has 12 residues. V gave up 4 bases and J gave up 7 bases, with 11 bases separating them. Germline-derived CDR1 and CDR2 are MNHEY and SVGAGI. In DNA, the CDR3 is TGTGCCAGCAGTTCTTATTTTGGGGAGCAGTACTTC. Amino acids: CASSSYFGEQYF.

This clonotype was detected a few times. The chain couples TRBV7-2 to TRBJ2-7; no clear D gene. Germline CDR1 SGHTA, CDR2 FQGNSA. V was cut by 5 bases and J by 2 bases, with 10 bases left in between. This CDR3 has 13 residues. The CDR3 region has the DNA TGTGCCAGCAGCGCCACAACAACCTACGAGCAGTACTTC. The encoded protein is CASSATTTYEQYF.

The chain couples TRBV27 to TRBJ2-4, with TRBD1 matching 8 bases. V lost 2 bases, J lost 5 bases, and 2 bases stayed unmatched. The germline V gene has CDR1 MNHEY and CDR2 SMNVEV (reference sequence). This CDR3 has 14 residues. CDR3 in amino acids: CASSLDRGQNIQYF. The CDR3 DNA reads as TGTGCCAGCAGTTTAGACAGGGGCCAAAACATTCAGTACTTC.

The chain links TRBV30 to TRBJ2-1; either TRBD1 or TRBD2 may supply D (6 bases each). V was clipped by 5 bases and J by 5 bases, with 10 bases between them. CDR1 is GTSNPN and CDR2 is SVGIG in the germline V gene (reference sequence). There are 12 residues in the CDR3. In DNA, the CDR3 is TGTGCCTGGCTCGGGGGCCACAATGAGCAGTTCTTC. Protein: CAWLGGHNEQFF.

The chain combines TRBV21-1 with TRBJ2-3; the DNA was not used to check the table's D call, TRBD2. TRBV21-1 is a pseudogene locus. The CDR3 loop spans 17 amino acids. CDR3 sequence (DNA): TGTGCCAGCAGCACGCCGCGGGAGCGGGCGAGCACAGATACGCAGTATTTT. It codes for CASSTPRERASTDTQYF.

V is TRBV5-5 and J is TRBJ1-5; a possible D gene is TRBD1 (5 bases). Germline V gene lookup returns CDR1 SGHKS and CDR2 YYEKEE (reference sequence). V was trimmed by 0 bases and J by 6 bases, leaving 13 bases between them. This CDR3 is 15 amino acids long. The CDR3: CASSLEGVGLQPQHF. For the CDR3, the DNA is TGTGCCAGCAGCTTGGAAGGGGTAGGGCTTCAGCCCCAGCATTTT. Looking up the rest from reference TRBV5-5 and TRBJ1-5 gives the full variable domain: DAGVTQSPTHLIKTRGQQVTLRCSPISGHKSVSWYQQVLGQGPQFIFQYYEKEERGRGNFPDRFSARQFPNYSSELNVNALLLGDSALYLCASSLEGVGLQPQHFGDGTRLSIL.

This clonotype has just a few counts. The gene calls are TRBV18 and TRBJ1-1; D perhaps matches TRBD1 (5 bases). The germline gives CDR1 KGHSH, CDR2 LQKENI. The CDR3 has 13 amino acids. Deletions cut 6 bases from V and 4 bases from J, with 12 bases between. CDR3 DNA: TGTGCCAGCTCGGAGGACATGACCACTGAAGCTTTCTTT. It yields the protein CASSEDMTTEAFF.

This clonotype has just a few counts. This chain uses TRBV27 with TRBJ1-6; 7 bases agree with TRBD1. J was trimmed by 9 bases and V by 10 bases; bases with no gene match: 12. Germline lookup yields CDR1 MNHEY and CDR2 SMNVEV (reference sequence). The CDR3 sequence is 14 residues long. CDR3 protein: CANLTAGGCSPLHF. The DNA for the CDR3 is TGTGCCAACCTCACCGCAGGGGGTTGTTCACCCCTCCACTTT.

This chain uses TRBV20-1 with TRBJ2-3, with 7 bases fitting TRBD2. This CDR3 contains 18 residues. CDR1 and CDR2 from the germline V gene are DFQATT and SNEGSKA (reference sequence). V was pared by 2 bases and J by 5 bases, with 19 bases of the junction left unmatched. The CDR3 sequence is CSARSGTTHPFGGDTQYF. The CDR3 DNA sequence: TGCAGTGCTAGAAGCGGGACTACCCACCCCTTCGGAGGAGATACGCAGTATTTT.

To note about this clonotype: A much more abundant neighbour one base away suggests this may be a read error. The chain is built from TRBV28 and TRBJ2-7; 7 bases match TRBD1. CDR3 length equals 14 residues. Germline V gene data show CDR1 as MDHEN and CDR2 as SYDVKM. CDR3 in DNA: TGTGCCAGCAGTTTAGGACAGGCGAACTACGAGCGGTACTTC. This codes for CASSLGQANYERYF. Drawing the rest from reference TRBV28 and TRBJ2-7, the complete variable domain is DVKVTQSSRYLVKRTGEKVFLECVQDMDHENMFWYRQDPGLGLRLIYFSYDVKMKEKGDIPEGYSVSREKKERFSLILESASTNQTSMYLCASSLGQANYERYFGPGTRLTVT.

In this sample, this clonotype turned up many times. The chain couples TRBV10-3 to TRBJ2-7; 9 nucleotides line up with TRBD1. The CDR3 is 14 residues long. Germline V CDR1 and CDR2: ENHRY, SYGVKD. J was trimmed by 5 bases and V by 5 bases; bases with no gene match: 7. In DNA, the CDR3 is TGTGCCATCAGTAGACAGGGGGTGATGAACGAGCAGTACTTC. Protein: CAISRQGVMNEQYF.

This clonotype was observed a handful of times. V is TRBV10-3 and J is TRBJ2-1, with 11 bases that match TRBD2. Trimming cost V 0 bases and J 3 bases; bases outside gene matches: 4. Germline CDR1 reads ENHRY; CDR2 reads SYGVKD. This CDR3 spans 17 amino acids. The CDR3 nucleotides are TGTGCCATCAGTGAGTCGATCGGGACTAGCGGCTACAATGAGCAGTTCTTC. Protein sequence: CAISESIGTSGYNEQFF.

Regarding this clonotype: This clone may be a read error of a much larger clone one base away. This chain links TRBV20-1 with TRBJ2-1; a weak D match, TRBD2 (5 bases). The V gene lost 1 base and the J gene lost 0 bases, with 10 bases spanning the gap. The CDR3 is 15 residues long. The V gene's germline CDR1 is DFQATT and CDR2 SNEGSKA (reference sequence). In nucleotides, the CDR3 is TGCAGTGCTAGAGGGACGGGGAGCTCCTACAATGAGCAGTTCTTC. It translates to CSARGTGSSYNEQFF.

This chain connects TRBV20-1 to TRBJ1-5, with TRBD1 as a possible D gene (5 bases). CDR1 and CDR2 from the germline V gene are DFQATT and SNEGSKA (reference sequence). V was cut by 0 bases and J by 1 base, with 13 bases left in between. There are 16 residues in the CDR3. This chain's CDR3 is CSARDWTRRSNQPQHF. In DNA, the CDR3 is TGCAGTGCTAGAGATTGGACACGGAGGAGCAATCAGCCCCAGCATTTT.

CDR3 residues: CASSSRARETQYF. CDR3 nucleotide sequence: TGTGCCAGCAGTTCCAGGGCTAGGGAGACCCAGTACTTC. The chain uses TRBV6-6 and TRBJ2-5; possibly TRBD1 for D (5 bases). The CDR3 consists of 13 residues. The V gene's germline CDR1 is MNHNY and CDR2 SVGAGI (reference sequence). The V end was cut by 4 bases, the J end by 5 bases, with 11 bases between.

This clonotype has a handful of counts. The chain combines TRBV20-1 with TRBJ2-1, with 10 bases lining up with TRBD2. Germline V gene sequence: CDR1 DFQATT, CDR2 SNEGSKA (reference sequence). The CDR3 is made up of 18 amino acids. The J segment lost 2 bases and the V segment lost 0 bases, leaving 10 bases of the junction unmatched. DNA for the CDR3: TGCAGTGCTAGAGATACAGCAGGAGCGGGGGGGGCCTACAATGAGCAGTTCTTC. It specifies CSARDTAGAGGAYNEQFF.

The chain couples TRBV5-5 to TRBJ1-1; 7 nucleotides agree with TRBD1. Germline values: CDR1 SGHKS, CDR2 YYEKEE (reference sequence). V was pared by 3 bases and J by 8 bases, with 7 bases of the junction left unmatched. The CDR3 loop spans 13 amino acids. CDR3 loop: CASSWGTETEAFF. The CDR3 region has the DNA TGTGCCAGCAGCTGGGGGACAGAGACCGAAGCTTTCTTT.

The rearrangement joins TRBV20-1 to TRBJ2-3; 10 nucleotides match TRBD1. Germline V gives CDR1 DFQATT, CDR2 SNEGSKA (reference sequence). V dropped 3 bases and J dropped 4; count of bases not matched to a gene: 7. The CDR3 contains 15 residues. The CDR3 DNA is TGCAGTGCTAGCCATCCGGGACAGGGGCCAGATACGCAGTATTTT. Translation gives CSASHPGQGPDTQYF.

The genes are TRBV20-1 and TRBJ2-7, with D perhaps TRBD1 (5 bases). Trimming took 0 bases from V and 4 from J, leaving 7 bases between them. This CDR3 comprises 12 residues. CDR1 DFQATT and CDR2 SNEGSKA come from the germline V gene (reference sequence). The CDR3 sequence: CSAREGVYEQYF. The DNA for the CDR3 is TGCAGTGCTAGAGAAGGGGTGTACGAGCAGTACTTC.

This clonotype appeared a few times. CDR3 nucleotides: TGTGCCAGCAGCCAATTCAATCAGCCCCAGCATTTT. Residues: CASSQFNQPQHF. The rearrangement joins TRBV3-1 to TRBJ1-5; D remains unclear. Trimming shortened V by 2 bases and J by 3 bases, and 2 bases separated the two germline ends. Germline-derived CDR1 and CDR2 are LGHDT and YNNKEL (reference sequence). The CDR3 extends over 12 amino acids.